This TCR beta chain was documented in a study of radiation and T cells in renal cell carcinoma. As for the study in general: Nephrectomy followed 15 Gy stereotactic body radiation by 4 weeks.

Profiling relied on immunoSEQ multiplex PCR, and the TCRdb table lists in-frame clones only, not all of them. The table shows tens of thousands of clones, with 82% occurring only once. Time point specified: baseline pretreatment blood. Regarding treatment: 15 Gy SBRT to primary tumor, nephrectomy 4 weeks later. This renal cell carcinoma was of the clear cell type. Germline values: CDR1 SNHLY, CDR2 FYNNEI. V was trimmed by 5 bases and J by 0 bases, leaving 8 bases between them. This CDR3 has 15 residues. This receptor was taken from a man in his 60s with renal cell carcinoma. The chain is built from TRBV2 and TRBJ2-6; D gene unclear. Sequences were derived from blood, sampled from a patient whose treatment included radiotherapy and nephrectomy. The CDR3 protein is CASSSRSSGANVLTF. The CDR3 DNA follows: TGTGCCAGCAGTAGTAGAAGCTCTGGGGCCAACGTCCTGACTTTC.